Listed below are T cell receptor beta chains from one sample, sequenced in a study of blood T cell repertoires in COVID-19. Measured with immunoSEQ multiplex PCR; TCRdb has only the in-frame clones, and not every one. The sample contains about 300,000 clones, around 90% of which appear only once. The sample taken for sequencing was peripheral blood. The receptor source for this set is a man between 65 and 85 years old with acute or convalescent COVID-19. The CDR3 runs from the conserved cysteine through the conserved F or W. The D gene is left open where the match is weak. The size of a clone is reported for some rows only, either as once, few or many, or as a class for expanded clones.

d_call	clone_size	v_call	j_call	cdr3_aa	cdr3_nt
NA	NA	TRBV7-2	TRBJ2-2	CASSSDRTGELFF	TGTGCCAGCAGCTCCGACAGGACCGGGGAGCTGTTTTTT
TRBD1	NA	TRBV24-1	TRBJ2-2	CATSEVTGAKRSNTGELFF	TGTGCCACCAGTGAAGTTACAGGGGCCAAGCGATCGAACACCGGGGAGCTGTTTTTT
NA	NA	TRBV28	TRBJ1-5	CASSLSGGYSNQPQHF	TGTGCCAGCAGTTTATCGGGAGGATATAGCAATCAGCCCCAGCATTTT
NA	NA	TRBV4-3	TRBJ2-3	CASSQTSVDTQYF	TGCGCCAGCAGCCAAACTTCGGTCGATACGCAGTATTTT
NA	once	TRBV5-1	TRBJ2-2	CASSPDTPGELFF	TGCGCCAGCAGCCCCGACACTCCCGGGGAGCTGTTTTTT
TRBD1	NA	TRBV25-1	TRBJ2-6	CASQGQGAKSGANVLTF	TGTGCCAGCCAAGGACAGGGGGCAAAATCTGGGGCCAACGTCCTGACTTTC
TRBD1	NA	TRBV2	TRBJ1-5	CASRGTGATRGNQPQHF	TGTGCCAGCAGAGGGACAGGGGCTACTCGGGGCAATCAGCCCCAGCATTTT
TRBD1	NA	TRBV15	TRBJ1-5	CATSRGTGENQPQHF	TGTGCCACCAGCAGGGGGACAGGGGAAAATCAGCCCCAGCATTTT
NA	NA	TRBV6-2/TRBV6-3	TRBJ2-7	CASSYVGRRYEQYF	TGTGCCAGCAGTTACGTCGGGAGAAGGTACGAGCAGTACTTC
NA	NA	TRBV28	TRBJ1-2	CASSLRSFDGYTF	TGTGCCAGCAGTTTGAGGTCATTCGATGGCTACACCTTC
NA	NA	TRBV6-5	TRBJ1-2	CASTFAGGGYTF	TGTGCCAGCACCTTCGCGGGAGGCGGCTACACCTTC
NA	NA	TRBV6-1	TRBJ1-1	CASSEGYMNTEAFF	TGTGCCAGCAGTGAAGGGTACATGAACACTGAAGCTTTCTTT
TRBD2	NA	TRBV5-1	TRBJ2-1	CASSPARTSGRSSYNEQFF	TGCGCCAGCAGCCCCGCCCGGACTAGCGGCAGAAGCTCCTACAATGAGCAGTTCTTC
TRBD2	few	TRBV4-2	TRBJ2-2	CASSQELAGGPGELFF	TGTGCCAGCAGCCAAGAACTAGCGGGAGGCCCCGGGGAGCTGTTTTTT
NA	few	TRBV4-1	TRBJ1-5	CASSPEAATNQPQHF	TGCGCCAGCAGCCCCGAGGCGGCTACGAATCAGCCCCAGCATTTT
TRBD1	NA	TRBV6-6	TRBJ1-6	CASSSTGSGNSPLHF	TGTGCCAGCAGTTCGACAGGGTCGGGTAATTCACCCCTCCACTTT
NA	NA	TRBV30	TRBJ2-3	CAWSVSVSSDTQYF	TGTGCCTGGAGTGTATCTGTGTCTTCAGATACGCAGTATTTT
TRBD1	NA	TRBV19	TRBJ1-1	CASSPTGGIGNTEAFF	TGTGCCAGTAGTCCAACAGGGGGCATCGGTAACACTGAAGCTTTCTTT
TRBD1	NA	TRBV18	TRBJ2-1	CASSGTGVNEQFF	TGTGCCAGCTCAGGGACAGGGGTAAACGAGCAGTTCTTC
NA	NA	TRBV12-3/TRBV12-4	TRBJ2-5	CASSFTGGETQYF	TGTGCCAGCAGTTTTACCGGGGGAGAGACCCAGTACTTC
TRBD2	once	TRBV27	TRBJ2-5	CASSLLGGGRLETQYF	TGTGCCAGCAGTTTACTGGGCGGGGGGCGCCTGGAGACCCAGTACTTC
TRBD1	NA	TRBV19	TRBJ2-7	CASSKGTAPFYEQYF	TGTGCCAGTAGTAAGGGGACAGCGCCTTTTTACGAGCAGTACTTC
TRBD1	few	TRBV19	TRBJ2-3	CASSPGQGGPDTQYF	TGTGCCAGTAGTCCAGGACAGGGTGGCCCAGATACGCAGTATTTT
TRBD1	NA	TRBV3-1/TRBV3-2	TRBJ1-2	CASNIQGRNYGYTF	TGTGCCAGCAACATACAGGGGAGAAACTATGGCTACACCTTC
NA	NA	TRBV1	TRBJ1-1	CTSSPHRGKRTEAFF	TGCACCAGCAGCCCCCACAGGGGGAAAAGGACTGAAGCTTTCTTT